The clone carrying this TCR beta chain was seen more than once but under ten times. Its cognate antigen is unknown. Individuals with alopecia areata gave both lesional scalp punch biopsies and peripheral blood for collection. This entry belongs to a study of CD8+ T cells in alopecia areata. V lost 6 bases to trimming and J lost 3 bases, with 19 bases between them. This CDR3 spans 16 amino acids. Germline loops: CDR1 MNHEY, CDR2 SMNVEV (reference sequence). cDNA reverse transcribed from extracted RNA served as the sequencing template. The assay was immunoSEQ multiplex PCR, and TCRdb's table has in-frame clones only and misses some. The data show over 150,000 clones, 59% seen once. Study-wide findings and caveats: Alopecia totalis/universalis scalp especially showed more expanded CD8+ clones than normal scalp. Besides other cells, scalp samples also yield sequences of resident alphabeta T cells from normal skin.

The starting material was CD4+ T cells sorted from blood, obtained at week 0. The chain uses TRBV27 and TRBJ2-3; D is possibly TRBD1 (5 bases). This clonotype was sampled from a human donor with alopecia areata. CDR3 in amino acids: CASRTPGKKRTDTQYF. As DNA, the CDR3 is TGTGCCAGCAGGACACCAGGGAAAAAGAGAACAGATACGCAGTATTTT.